The source of this T cell receptor (beta chain) is a study of OX40 agonist ivuxolimab in advanced cancers. Regarding the study as a whole: Relatively little clonal expansion, among the lowest observed, appeared in partial responders at 0.1-3.0 mg/kg.

Assay: immunoSEQ multiplex PCR; the TCRdb copy retains only in-frame clones and omits some. The repertoire holds roughly 80,000 clones, with approximately 92% as singletons. Details on this clone: What it binds is unknown.

Trimming removed 3 bases from V and 2 bases from J; junction bases left unmatched: 5. Germline V CDR1 and CDR2: SGHRS, YFSETQ. The CDR3 length is 14 residues. The sequenced sample was CD4+ or CD8+ T cells sorted from blood, obtained in a trial of the OX40 agonist ivuxolimab. The origin of this receptor is an adult with an advanced solid tumor such as melanoma, head and neck, liver or kidney cancer. The chain is built from TRBV5-1 and TRBJ2-7; 7 bases agree with TRBD2. CDR3 loop: CASSSRLATYEQYF. The CDR3 nucleotides are TGCGCCAGCAGCTCCAGACTAGCAACCTACGAGCAGTACTTC.